This TCR beta chain was identified during a study of beta chain features in type 1 diabetes. Study-level results: TCRB rearrangement may or may not be influenced by HLA type; here this remained unresolved.

Germline CDR1 reads SGHVS; CDR2 reads FQNEAQ. Trimming took 7 bases from V and 1 from J; bases not matched to a gene: 7. CDR3 size: 15 residues. Expressed TCRB transcripts were sequenced because the isolated RNA had all been reverse transcribed beforehand. TCRdb's copy holds only in-frame clones and misses some; the assay was immunoSEQ multiplex PCR. The profile shows 150,000 or so clones, roughly 53% of them singletons. The table lists this clone with a few counts. What it binds is unknown. V gene TRBV7-8 combines with J gene TRBJ2-7; 10 bases map to TRBD1. This TCR was recovered from a young man in good health. The sequencing input was Tregs from blood. Here the CDR3 DNA reads TGTGCCAGCAAGGGGGGACAGGGGTTGTCCTACGAGCAGTACTTC. Its protein product is CASKGGQGLSYEQYF.